A selection of T cell receptor beta chains follows, all from one sample in a study of technical replicates of blood from several donors. The data were produced by immunoSEQ multiplex PCR, yet TCRdb's version contains in-frame clones alone and is incomplete. The sample consists of around 78,000 clones, about 93% of them appearing once. The sample taken for sequencing was T cells isolated from PBMCs. Receptors originate from a human donor in good health. The CDR3 runs from the conserved cysteine through the conserved F or W. The D gene is left open where the match is weak. The size entry is marked missing in some rows and otherwise reads once, few, many or a size class.

cdr3_length,d_call,j_call,clone_size,v_call,cdr3_aa,cdr3_nt
14,.,TRBJ1-2,.,TRBV2,CASSPDESGDGYTF,TGTGCCAGCAGTCCGGACGAGAGCGGGGATGGCTACACCTTC
16,TRBD2,TRBJ2-7,.,TRBV5-6,CASYLSWTSGSYEQYF,TGTGCCAGCTACCTATCATGGACTAGCGGGAGCTACGAGCAGTACTTC
16,.,TRBJ2-7,.,TRBV25-1,CASSGRGGQGGYEQYF,TGTGCCAGCAGTGGCCGGGGGGGACAGGGCGGTTACGAGCAGTACTTC
14,.,TRBJ1-4,.,TRBV2,CASRGAWKNEKLFF,TGTGCCAGCAGGGGGGCTTGGAAAAATGAAAAACTGTTTTTT
14,.,TRBJ2-7,.,TRBV4-1,CASSQLETSYEQYF,TGCGCCAGCAGCCAGCTAGAAACCTCCTACGAGCAGTACTTC
13,.,TRBJ2-1,.,TRBV7-2,CASSGGLKLGQFF,TGTGCCAGCAGCGGTGGGCTGAAATTGGGGCAGTTCTTC
13,.,TRBJ2-7,.,TRBV6-5,CASSYALGYEQYF,TGTGCCAGCAGTTACGCGCTTGGCTACGAGCAGTACTTC
12,.,TRBJ1-4,.,TRBV5-6,CASSGSGEKLFF,TGTGCCAGCAGTGGTAGCGGTGAAAAACTGTTTTTT
15,.,TRBJ1-6,.,TRBV5-4,CASSHAGDGNSPLHF,TGTGCCAGCAGCCACGCGGGAGATGGGAATTCACCCCTCCACTTT
14,TRBD1,TRBJ2-3,.,TRBV4-1,CASSSGQGTDTQYF,TGCGCCAGCAGCTCGGGACAGGGGACAGATACGCAGTATTTT
17,.,TRBJ1-2,.,TRBV7-9,CASTQSGTGGHTYGYTF,TGTGCCAGCACCCAAAGCGGAACGGGGGGACACACCTATGGCTACACCTTC
12,.,TRBJ2-7,.,TRBV7-2,CASSASSYEQYF,TGTGCCAGCAGCGCTAGCTCCTACGAGCAGTACTTC
14,TRBD1,TRBJ1-6,.,TRBV11-3,CASSRALGQSPLHF,TGTGCCAGCAGCCGAGCCTTGGGACAGTCACCCCTCCACTTT
15,TRBD2,TRBJ2-7,.,TRBV13,CASSFIRGGLSEQYF,TGTGCCAGCAGCTTTATACGGGGGGGCCTAAGCGAGCAGTACTTC
15,.,TRBJ2-2,.,TRBV5-1,CASSSDRLNTGELFF,TGCGCCAGCAGCTCGGACAGACTGAACACCGGGGAGCTGTTTTTT
14,TRBD1,TRBJ1-5,.,TRBV2,CASRDGQGLQPQHF,TGTGCCAGCAGAGACGGACAGGGATTGCAGCCCCAGCATTTT
14,.,TRBJ1-1,.,TRBV9,CASSGVRGNTEAFF,TGTGCCAGCAGCGGGGTCAGGGGGAACACTGAAGCTTTCTTT
12,TRBD2,TRBJ2-7,.,TRBV2,CASRQRDYEQYF,TGTGCCAGCAGGCAGCGGGACTACGAGCAGTACTTC
19,TRBD1,TRBJ1-6,.,TRBV6-1,CASSATMGDRVMGSSPLHF,TGTGCCAGCAGTGCGACCATGGGGGACAGGGTAATGGGGTCGTCACCCCTCCACTTT
14,TRBD2,TRBJ2-5,once,TRBV19,CASSSGGLQETQYF,TGTGCCAGTAGTAGCGGGGGTTTACAAGAGACCCAGTACTTC
15,.,TRBJ1-1,.,TRBV14,CASSQETGRDTEAFF,TGTGCCAGCAGCCAAGAAACAGGGCGAGACACTGAAGCTTTCTTT
13,.,TRBJ1-1,few,TRBV27,CASSPQGSDEAFF,TGTGCCAGCAGCCCTCAGGGGTCGGATGAAGCTTTCTTT
16,TRBD1,TRBJ1-5,few,TRBV5-5,CASSLNGQGRGQPQHF,TGTGCCAGCAGCTTGAATGGACAGGGAAGGGGTCAGCCCCAGCATTTT